This TCR beta chain stems from a study of regulatory T cells in long-lasting Graves disease. Study-wide context: For under 3 months, newly diagnosed Graves' patients had been taking antithyroid drugs.

Assembly of TCR beta libraries relied on iRepertoire HTBI primers together with Arm-PCR of CDR3 regions. TCRdb analysed the multiplex PCR reads with MiXCR anew, one entry per CDR3 protein. This table has 390,000 or so distinct CDR3 sequences, roughly 10% appearing once. Study results and limitations: TRBV28, TRBJ1-2 and TRBJ2-5 were segments that persistent disease favored. Persistent Graves' patients showed less TCR diversity than newly diagnosed patients showed.

There are 15 residues in the CDR3. The V end was cut by 6 bases, the J end by 3 bases, with 17 bases between. CDR1 and CDR2 (germline): MNHNS, SASEGT. Time point meaning: newly diagnosed GD, antithyroid drugs for less than 3 months. Extracted RNA from PBMCs served as the source of the TCR library. This clonotype was detected many times. Its matching antigen is unknown. The same sample was also used in a study of T cells in Graves' hyperthyroidism and ophthalmopathy.

The sequence was collected from a woman aged 18-29 years with Graves disease. The specimen comprised peripheral blood mononuclear cells (PBMCs), sampled at new diagnosis, from a patient treated with antithyroid drugs. The chain joins TRBV6-1 to TRBJ1-2; D unclear. DNA for the CDR3: TGTGCCAGCAGCCTGTACAGATTAGGATACTATGGCTACACCTTC. Protein sequence: CASSLYRLGYYGYTF.